The sequence of this TCR beta chain was determined in a study of beta chain features in type 1 diabetes. The study reverse transcribed the entire isolated RNA, so it sequenced expressed TCRB transcripts. Sequencing used immunoSEQ multiplex PCR; TCRdb keeps in-frame clones, though not all of them. The sample records roughly 450,000 clones, over 11% being singletons. V was clipped by 0 bases and J by 5 bases; unmatched bases: 6. The CDR3 is made up of 15 amino acids. The germline V gene encodes CDR1 GTSNPN and CDR2 SVGIG (reference sequence). This sequence joins TRBV30 and TRBJ2-3; 9 bases fit TRBD1. This clonotype was obtained from a man aged 25-40 years in good health. The sample was naive CD4+ T cells from blood. The CDR3 reads CAWSVMGQGVDTQYF. For the CDR3, the DNA is TGTGCCTGGAGTGTAATGGGACAGGGCGTAGATACGCAGTATTTT. The full variable domain, with the rest looked up from reference TRBV30 and TRBJ2-3, is SQTIHQWPATLVQPVGSPLSLECTVEGTSNPNLYWYRQAAGRGLQLLFYSVGIGQISSEVPQNLSASRPQDRQFILSSKKLLLSDSGFYLCAWSVMGQGVDTQYFGPGTRLTVL.